This is a list of T cell receptor beta chains from one sample in a study of blood T cells in healthy people across ages. Each CDR3 protein is one row after TCRdb ran MiXCR on the 5' RACE reads. The table shows hundreds of thousands of distinct CDR3 sequences, with about half occurring only once. The material sequenced was blood. Every receptor here comes from a woman between 55 and 75 years old in good health. Each CDR3 is given with its conserved first and last residue. The D gene is left open where the match is weak. Expanded clones are given a class, and other clones once, few, many or no size at all.

CASSPSSDTQYF	TGTGCCAGCAGCCCTAGTTCAGATACGCAGTATTTT	-	TRBJ2-3	many	TRBV6-2/TRBV6-3
CSARDRETYEQYF	TGCAGTGCTAGGGACAGGGAAACCTACGAGCAGTACTTC	TRBD1	TRBJ2-7	many	TRBV20-1
CSASASGRLETQYF	TGCAGTGCTAGCGCCAGCGGGAGATTGGAGACCCAGTACTTC	TRBD2	TRBJ2-5	-	TRBV20-1
CASSETSPDSYEQYF	TGTGCCAGCAGTGAGACTAGTCCCGATAGCTACGAGCAGTACTTC	-	TRBJ2-7	few	TRBV13
CSARKTEETQYF	TGCAGTGCTAGAAAGACAGAAGAGACCCAGTACTTC	-	TRBJ2-5	-	TRBV20-1
CATSRGEREGKNEQYF	TGTGCCACCAGCAGAGGAGAGCGGGAGGGCAAAAATGAGCAGTACTTC	TRBD2	TRBJ2-5	few	TRBV15
CSASGQGGGYGYTF	TGCAGTGCATCGGGACAGGGAGGGGGGTATGGCTACACCTTC	TRBD1	TRBJ1-2	many	TRBV20-1
CASSPGRDRGTIYGYTF	TGTGCCAGCTCACCGGGGCGTGACAGGGGGACCATCTATGGCTACACCTTC	TRBD1	TRBJ1-2	-	TRBV18
CASSLASGGWEQFF	TGTGCCAGCAGCTTAGCTAGCGGGGGTTGGGAGCAGTTCTTC	TRBD2	TRBJ2-1	few	TRBV7-2
CASSVGGSYNEQFF	TGTGCCAGCAGCGTAGGTGGCTCCTACAATGAGCAGTTCTTC	-	TRBJ2-1	few	TRBV9
CASSFAHSNEQFF	TGTGCCAGCAGCTTTGCCCATTCTAATGAGCAGTTCTTC	-	TRBJ2-1	-	TRBV7-8
CASSKTGGPQETQYF	TGTGCCAGCAGCAAGACTGGCGGACCACAAGAGACCCAGTACTTC	-	TRBJ2-5	-	TRBV7-9
CASSRTGVLNTEAFF	TGCGCCAGCAGCCGCACAGGGGTCCTGAACACTGAAGCTTTCTTT	TRBD1	TRBJ1-1	-	TRBV5-1
CASSLTSGRAYNEQYF	TGTGCCAGCAGCTTGACTAGCGGGAGGGCCTACAATGAGCAGTACTTC	TRBD2	TRBJ2-7	-	TRBV11-2
CSVEDFTGSSYNEQFF	TGCAGCGTTGAAGATTTTACGGGGAGCTCCTACAATGAGCAGTTCTTC	-	TRBJ2-1	few	TRBV29-1
CASGQGYTQYF	TGTGCCAGCGGACAGGGGTATACGCAGTATTTT	TRBD1	TRBJ2-3	-	TRBV28
CSARDPSLLTSGRGNEQYF	TGCAGTGCTAGAGATCCTTCCCTGTTAACTAGCGGGAGGGGGAATGAGCAGTACTTC	TRBD2	TRBJ2-5	-	TRBV20-1
CASSPGTGPGTQYF	TGTGCCAGCAGCCCTGGGACGGGTCCAGGGACCCAGTACTTC	-	TRBJ2-5	-	TRBV4-2
CASSPRGQGFPYEQYF	TGTGCCAGCAGCCCCCGGGGACAGGGGTTCCCCTACGAGCAGTACTTC	TRBD1	TRBJ2-7	few	TRBV27
CSAGRGTNEKLFF	TGCAGTGCCGGGAGGGGAACTAATGAAAAACTGTTTTTT	-	TRBJ1-4	-	TRBV20-1
CASSVQEPYEQYF	TGTGCCAGCAGCGTCCAGGAGCCCTACGAGCAGTACTTC	-	TRBJ2-7	-	TRBV2
CASSSGTRGGYEQYF	TGTGCCAGCAGTTCCGGGACTAGGGGGGGGTACGAGCAGTACTTC	TRBD2	TRBJ2-7	few	TRBV28
CSAREEGGSYNEQFF	TGCAGTGCAAGGGAGGAGGGTGGCTCCTACAATGAGCAGTTCTTC	-	TRBJ2-1	-	TRBV20-1
CATRNEQETQYF	TGTGCCACCAGGAACGAGCAAGAGACCCAGTACTTC	-	TRBJ2-5	-	TRBV10-3
CASSKNPAGAHEQYF	TGTGCCAGCAGCAAAAACCCAGCGGGAGCCCACGAGCAGTACTTC	-	TRBJ2-7	-	TRBV21-1
CASSGQGNIQYF	TGTGCCAGCAGCGGACAGGGGAACATTCAGTACTTC	TRBD1	TRBJ2-4	few	TRBV6-1
CATSDTATTSGGLNEQFF	TGTGCCACCAGTGACACAGCTACCACTAGCGGCGGTCTCAATGAGCAGTTCTTC	TRBD2	TRBJ2-1	few	TRBV24-1
CASSYPTGGYETQYF	TGTGCCAGCAGTTACCCAACAGGGGGCTATGAGACCCAGTACTTC	TRBD1	TRBJ2-5	few	TRBV6-5
CAISESIPPTVNYGYTF	TGTGCCATCAGTGAGTCGATTCCCCCGACAGTTAACTATGGCTACACCTTC	-	TRBJ1-2	few	TRBV10-3
CASSLVGGDSQETQYF	TGTGCCAGCAGCTTAGTGGGCGGGGATTCCCAAGAGACCCAGTACTTC	-	TRBJ2-5	-	TRBV7-2
CASSSPTGAPGANVLTF	TGTGCCAGCAGCTCCCCCACAGGGGCTCCTGGGGCCAACGTCCTGACTTTC	TRBD1	TRBJ2-6	-	TRBV11-3
CSARDSGRTGGNEQFF	TGCAGTGCTAGGGATAGCGGGAGGACCGGGGGGAATGAGCAGTTCTTC	TRBD2	TRBJ2-1	-	TRBV20-1
CASSSPRGRDYEQYF	TGTGCCAGCAGTTCCCCTCGTGGCAGGGACTACGAGCAGTACTTC	-	TRBJ2-7	-	TRBV27
CASTGQNYGYTF	TGTGCCAGTACAGGGCAGAACTATGGCTACACCTTC	-	TRBJ1-2	-	TRBV28
CASSLKFRDSDYGYTF	TGTGCCAGCAGCTTAAAGTTTAGGGACAGCGACTATGGCTACACCTTC	TRBD1	TRBJ1-2	-	TRBV7-9
CASSLDGQHNYGYTF	TGCGCCAGCAGCTTGGATGGGCAGCATAACTATGGCTACACCTTC	-	TRBJ1-2	-	TRBV5-1
CSARDPSGETQYF	TGCAGTGCTAGAGATCCCAGCGGGGAGACCCAGTACTTC	-	TRBJ2-5	-	TRBV20-1
CASSQDAGQLSGANVLTF	TGCGCCAGCAGCCAAGATGCGGGCCAGCTCTCTGGGGCCAACGTCCTGACTTTC	-	TRBJ2-6	-	TRBV4-3
CASSQEGQRAHEQYF	TGTGCCAGCAGCCAAGAAGGTCAAAGAGCCCACGAGCAGTACTTC	-	TRBJ2-7	-	TRBV3-1
CASSNRDSATEAFF	TGTGCCAGCAGCAACCGGGACAGCGCTACTGAAGCTTTCTTT	TRBD1	TRBJ1-1	few	TRBV27
CASSPEGGGRSYNEQYF	TGTGCCAGCAGCCCCGAGGGTGGCGGGAGGTCCTACAATGAGCAGTACTTC	TRBD2	TRBJ2-7	-	TRBV5-4
CASSLLAGGKYEQYF	TGTGCCAGCAGCCTTCTAGCGGGAGGGAAATACGAGCAGTACTTC	TRBD2	TRBJ2-7	-	TRBV7-9
CASSYWDSMNTEAFF	TGTGCCAGCAGTTATTGGGACAGCATGAACACTGAAGCTTTCTTT	TRBD1	TRBJ1-1	-	TRBV7-2
CASSQPTAWGYTF	TGTGCCAGCAGCCAACCGACGGCATGGGGCTACACCTTC	-	TRBJ1-2	once	TRBV3-1
CASSLIQGNQPQHF	TGTGCCAGCAGCTTAATACAGGGGAATCAGCCCCAGCATTTT	TRBD1	TRBJ1-5	-	TRBV7-8
CSASASAGELFF	TGCAGTGCTAGTGCTAGCGCCGGGGAGCTGTTTTTT	-	TRBJ2-2	few	TRBV20-1
CASSLRMSNEKLFF	TGTGCCAGCAGTTTAAGGATGTCTAATGAAAAACTGTTTTTT	-	TRBJ1-4	-	TRBV28
CASSYDSYYHGYTF	TGTGCCAGCAGTTACGACAGTTATTATCATGGCTACACCTTC	-	TRBJ1-2	-	TRBV6-6
CASSPYVGYGYTF	TGTGCCAGCTCACCATATGTTGGCTATGGCTACACCTTC	-	TRBJ1-2	once	TRBV18
CATSRVVDQPQHF	TGTGCCACCAGCAGAGTGGTAGATCAGCCCCAGCATTTT	-	TRBJ1-5	-	TRBV15
CASSVSVQGHTGELFF	TGTGCCAGCAGCGTAAGCGTCCAGGGGCACACCGGGGAGCTGTTTTTT	-	TRBJ2-2	-	TRBV9
CASSQDSGLTYEQYF	TGCGCCAGCAGCCAAGACAGTGGATTAACCTACGAGCAGTACTTC	-	TRBJ2-7	-	TRBV4-3
CASSELELQYF	TGTGCCAGCAGCGAGCTAGAGCTTCAGTACTTC	-	TRBJ2-4	-	TRBV7-2
CASSQRQGWDQPQHF	TGTGCCAGCAGCCAGAGACAGGGGTGGGATCAGCCCCAGCATTTT	TRBD1	TRBJ1-5	-	TRBV4-2
CASSLMGGGTEAFF	TGTGCCAGCAGCTTAATGGGTGGGGGCACTGAAGCTTTCTTT	-	TRBJ1-1	once	TRBV7-2
CASSPYPTGTSGYNEQFF	TGTGCCAGCAGCCCTTACCCGACCGGGACTAGCGGATACAATGAGCAGTTCTTC	TRBD2	TRBJ2-1	few	TRBV7-3
CASSPPYTGELFF	TGTGCCAGCAGCCCCCCTTACACCGGGGAGCTGTTTTTT	-	TRBJ2-2	-	TRBV5-4
CASRRPGLAGGAGELFF	TGTGCCAGCAGAAGACCGGGTCTAGCGGGTGGCGCCGGGGAGCTGTTTTTT	TRBD2	TRBJ2-2	-	TRBV11-2
CSASRTSGPEGKNIQYF	TGCAGTGCTAGCAGGACTAGCGGCCCCGAAGGCAAAAACATTCAGTACTTC	TRBD2	TRBJ2-4	few	TRBV20-1
CATSDRSQHTDTQYF	TGTGCCACCAGTGATCGAAGCCAACACACAGATACGCAGTATTTT	-	TRBJ2-3	-	TRBV24-1